The clone carrying this T cell receptor (beta chain) occurred a few times. This sample is drawn from a study of blood T cell repertoires in COVID-19. CDR1 SQVTM and CDR2 ANQGSEA come from the germline V gene. This CDR3 contains 12 residues. V lost 6 bases to trimming and J lost 3 bases, with 9 bases between them. The recovered donors of Cohort 3 showed two negative PCRs, clearance, or symptom resolution. The method was immunoSEQ multiplex PCR; TCRdb's version includes in-frame clones alone and lacks a portion of them. This sample carries a few hundred thousand clones, roughly 87% of them seen once, and the ten largest clones take about 2.7%.

Sample: PBMCs or T cells enriched from blood (not recorded which). The sequence came from a woman aged 25 to 39 who had recovered from COVID-19. The rearrangement links TRBV29-1 to TRBJ1-3; D may be TRBD1 (5 bases). CDR3 residues: CSVVTVGNTIYF. The CDR3 nucleotides are TGCAGCGTGGTGACAGTTGGAAACACCATATATTTT. Full variable domain (rest looked up from reference TRBV29-1 and TRBJ1-3): SAVISQKPSRDICQRGTSLTIQCQVDSQVTMMFWYRQQPGQSLTLIATANQGSEATYESGFVIDKFPISRPNLTFSTLTVSNMSPEDSSIYLCSVVTVGNTIYFGEGSWLTVV.